These 5 T cell receptor beta chains originate from one sample sequenced in a study of blood T cell repertoires in COVID-19. The repertoire was sequenced with immunoSEQ multiplex PCR; TCRdb's copy has only in-frame clones and lacks some. The sample holds about 150,000 clones, 87% seen once. The sample comprised PBMCs or T cells enriched from blood (not recorded which). These receptors came from a woman aged 50 to 60 who had recovered from COVID-19.

The rearrangement uses TRBV7-2 and TRBJ1-2; 9 bases are a match to TRBD1. Unmatched junction bases numbered 15, after V lost 4 bases and J lost 6 bases. The V gene's germline CDR1 is SGHTA and CDR2 FQGNSA. The CDR3 runs 17 residues. The DNA for the CDR3 is TGTGCCAGCAGCTCCCCAGTGGGGGGACAGGGAAGGGATGGCTACACCTTC. Translated, it gives CASSSPVGGQGRDGYTF.

The chain recombines TRBV6-2 or TRBV6-3 with TRBJ1-1; no firm D call. In germline, CDR1 is MNHEY, CDR2 SVGEGT. V was trimmed by 0 bases and J by 4 bases, leaving 12 bases between them. The CDR3 consists of 15 residues. This chain's CDR3 is CASSYSGRASTEAFF. The CDR3 DNA reads TGTGCCAGCAGTTACTCAGGGAGAGCGAGCACTGAAGCTTTCTTT.

V gene TRBV12-3 or TRBV12-4 combines with J gene TRBJ2-5; 12 positions match TRBD2. CDR3 length equals 13 residues. Trimming removed 6 bases from V and 4 bases from J; junction bases left unmatched: 0. In DNA, the CDR3 is TGTGCCAGCAGACTAGCGGGAGGAGAGACCCAGTACTTC. Translating it yields CASRLAGGETQYF.

This chain links TRBV5-8 with TRBJ2-1; possibly TRBD1 for D (5 bases). Between the trimmed V and J ends, which lost 0 bases and 6 bases, there was a span of 10 bases. The CDR3 sequence is 14 residues long. Germline CDR1 SGHTS, CDR2 YDEGEE. CDR3 nucleotide sequence: TGTGCCAGCAGCTTGGTACAGGCCCCCAATGAGCAGTTCTTC. Residues: CASSLVQAPNEQFF.

This chain uses TRBV18 with TRBJ2-5, with TRBD2 matching 14 bases. Germline CDR1 KGHSH, CDR2 LQKENI. V gave up 6 bases and J gave up 7 bases; unmatched junction bases: 10. This CDR3 region has 16 residues. CDR3 in amino acids: CASSPPGLAGEGTQYF. The CDR3 DNA is TGTGCCAGCTCCCCCCCGGGACTAGCGGGAGAAGGGACCCAGTACTTC.